These 25 T cell receptor beta chains share one sample of origin, sequenced in a study of control samples from healthy donors and cancer patients. Measured with immunoSEQ multiplex PCR; TCRdb has only the in-frame clones, and not every one. Seen here are some 120,000 clones, 80% to 95% observed once, and the top ten hold 0.58%. Sequenced input: PBMCs. These receptor sequences come from a man older than 75 with head and neck cancer.

The chain joins TRBV5-4 to TRBJ2-3; no reliable D call. The CDR3 has 13 amino acids. Germline V gives CDR1 SGHNT, CDR2 YYREEE (reference sequence). The germline V and J ends were trimmed by 7 bases and 0 bases, with 9 bases remaining between them. The CDR3 reads CASQSPSTDTQYF. The DNA of the CDR3 is TGTGCCAGCCAAAGTCCTAGCACAGATACGCAGTATTTT.

The chain couples TRBV5-1 to TRBJ2-2; D unresolved. Germline assignment: CDR1 SGHRS and CDR2 YFSETQ. Trimming left V 4 bases short and J 7 bases short, with 20 bases between. The CDR3 has 16 residues. CDR3 DNA: TGCGCCAGCAGCCCCCTGGGTAGTAGGCGTATCGGGGAGCTGTTTTTT. Translated: CASSPLGSRRIGELFF.

The genes are TRBV5-1 and TRBJ2-3; D is uncertain. Trimming took 0 bases from V and 5 from J, leaving 10 bases between them. The CDR3 has 14 residues. Per the germline V gene, CDR1 is SGHRS and CDR2 is YFSETQ. The DNA for the CDR3 is TGCGCCAGCAGCTTGGGCTCAAATGGAGATACGCAGTATTTT. It yields the protein CASSLGSNGDTQYF.

V and J are TRBV18 and TRBJ2-1; 7 bases map to TRBD2. J lost 3 bases, V lost 3 bases, and 8 bases had no gene match. This CDR3 spans 16 amino acids. Germline V CDR1 and CDR2: KGHSH, LQKENI. CDR3 sequence: CASSPLVAGDYNEQFF. The CDR3 region has the DNA TGTGCCAGCTCACCGCTCGTCGCGGGAGACTACAATGAGCAGTTCTTC. Full variable domain (remainder filled in from reference TRBV18 and TRBJ2-1): NAGVMQNPRHLVRRRGQEARLRCSPMKGHSHVYWYRQLPEEGLKFMVYLQKENIIDESGMPKERFSAEFPKEGPSILRIQQVVRGDSAAYFCASSPLVAGDYNEQFFGPGTRLTVL.

This chain links TRBV6-5 with TRBJ1-1, with 9 bases lining up with TRBD1. The V gene end was trimmed by 6 bases and the J gene end by 1 base; junction bases not matched to a gene: 3. From germline, CDR1 is MNHEY and CDR2 SVGAGI. The CDR3 contains 14 residues. CDR3 loop: CASRRDRANTEAFF. The CDR3 coding sequence is TGTGCCAGCAGACGGGACAGGGCGAACACTGAAGCTTTCTTT.

This clone was seen once. This sequence joins TRBV3-1 (or the pseudogene TRBV3-2) and TRBJ2-3, with D possibly being TRBD1 (6 bases). Germline V gene lookup returns CDR1 LGHDT and CDR2 YNNKEL (reference sequence). The V and J ends lost 0 bases and 9 bases respectively, with 16 bases between them. This CDR3 has 15 residues. CDR3 in DNA: TGTGCCAGCAGCCAAGATGGGTTGCGGCAGGGGACGCAGTATTTT. Encoded protein: CASSQDGLRQGTQYF.

The V call is TRBV9, the J call TRBJ2-1; 11 nucleotides match TRBD2. With V trimmed by 0 bases and J by 5 bases, 4 bases remained unmatched. Germline lookup yields CDR1 SGDLS and CDR2 YYNGEE. This CDR3 region has 16 residues. The CDR3 spells CASSVGNSGRDNEQFF. DNA for the CDR3: TGTGCCAGCAGCGTAGGTAATAGCGGGAGGGACAATGAGCAGTTCTTC.

The V and J genes are TRBV5-5 and TRBJ2-7; TRBD2 might be the D (5 bases). Germline V gives CDR1 SGHKS, CDR2 YYEKEE (reference sequence). This CDR3 comprises 12 residues. V dropped 2 bases and J dropped 5 bases, with 8 bases sitting between them. CDR3 DNA: TGTGCCAGCAGCTTTGTCGGGAACGAGCAGTACTTC. Protein: CASSFVGNEQYF. Full variable domain (missing parts from reference TRBV5-5 and TRBJ2-7): DAGVTQSPTHLIKTRGQQVTLRCSPISGHKSVSWYQQVLGQGPQFIFQYYEKEERGRGNFPDRFSARQFPNYSSELNVNALLLGDSALYLCASSFVGNEQYFGPGTRLTVT.

The chain has TRBV30 and TRBJ1-4; 9 nucleotides match TRBD1. CDR1 is GTSNPN and CDR2 is SVGIG in the germline V gene (reference sequence). The CDR3 loop spans 14 amino acids. Trimming at V came to 0 bases and at J to 8 bases, leaving 4 bases not matched to a gene. The CDR3 sequence is CAWSVKGQGEKLFF. CDR3 nucleotide sequence: TGTGCCTGGAGTGTGAAGGGACAGGGCGAAAAACTGTTTTTT.

V gene TRBV6-5 combines with J gene TRBJ2-7; unclear D gene. V was pared by 6 bases and J by 4 bases, with 13 bases between. Germline V gene sequence: CDR1 MNHEY, CDR2 SVGAGI. The CDR3 spans 13 residues. This CDR3 is CASSQNSVYEQYF. DNA for the CDR3: TGTGCCAGCAGCCAAAATTCAGTTTACGAGCAGTACTTC.

This sequence joins TRBV30 and TRBJ1-1, with D maybe TRBD1 (6 bases). The germline V gene has CDR1 GTSNPN and CDR2 SVGIG (reference sequence). Trimming left V 0 bases short and J 7 bases short, with 12 bases between. CDR3 length equals 13 residues. The CDR3 DNA is TGTGCCTGGAGTGTGATAAGGGGGGTTGAAGCTTTCTTT. Amino acid sequence: CAWSVIRGVEAFF. Looking up the rest from reference TRBV30 and TRBJ1-1 gives the full variable domain: SQTIHQWPATLVQPVGSPLSLECTVEGTSNPNLYWYRQAAGRGLQLLFYSVGIGQISSEVPQNLSASRPQDRQFILSSKKLLLSDSGFYLCAWSVIRGVEAFFGQGTRLTVV.

V is TRBV7-2 and J is TRBJ2-2, with a possible D match to TRBD2 (6 bases). The length of the CDR3 is 13 residues. V shed 5 bases and J shed 4 bases, with 8 bases lying between them. The germline V gene encodes CDR1 SGHTA and CDR2 FQGNSA. CDR3 loop: CASSLGGTGELFF. CDR3 DNA sequence: TGTGCCAGCAGCCTGGGGGGCACCGGGGAGCTGTTTTTT.

As DNA, the CDR3 is TGTGCCAGCAGTCACAGGGACAATGAAAAACTGTTTTTT. The encoded protein is CASSHRDNEKLFF. The chain combines TRBV6-5 with TRBJ1-4, with D maybe TRBD1 (6 bases). The V gene's germline CDR1 is MNHEY and CDR2 SVGAGI. The CDR3 runs to 13 residues. Trimming removed 5 bases at V and 5 bases at J, with 9 bases between.

The V call is TRBV2, the J call TRBJ1-2, with TRBD1 matching 11 bases. The trim removed 2 bases at V and 4 bases at J, leaving 3 bases unmatched. Germline CDR1 reads SNHLY; CDR2 reads FYNNEI. The CDR3 contains 15 residues. This CDR3 is CASSEMGQGGYGYTF. The CDR3 DNA reads as TGTGCCAGCAGTGAAATGGGACAGGGGGGCTATGGCTACACCTTC.

The genes are TRBV27 and TRBJ2-3, with TRBD2 as a possible D gene (6 bases). The CDR3 length is 16 residues. Looked up from germline, CDR1 is MNHEY and CDR2 is SMNVEV (reference sequence). V was cut by 0 bases and J by 1 base, with 11 bases left in between. The CDR3 spells CASSLSRESRTDTQYF. The CDR3 nucleotides are TGTGCCAGCAGTTTATCCCGGGAGAGCCGCACAGATACGCAGTATTTT.

The chain couples TRBV19 to TRBJ1-2; D gene unclear. The CDR3 is made up of 12 amino acids. The ends were cut back, 10 bases at V and 4 bases at J, with 13 bases in the middle. CDR1 is LNHDA, CDR2 SQIVND, per germline (reference sequence). CDR3 residues: CATGVSVYGYTF. The DNA of the CDR3 is TGTGCCACCGGGGTATCTGTCTATGGCTACACCTTC.

The chain links TRBV5-4 to TRBJ1-4, with 7 bases matching TRBD1. Germline CDR1 and CDR2: SGHNT and YYREEE (reference sequence). The CDR3 sequence is 14 residues long. V trimming: 3 bases; J trimming: 5 bases; junction bases outside the gene matches: 4. The CDR3 DNA is TGTGCCAGCAGCTCGGGACAGAAGAATGAAAAACTGTTTTTT. Amino acids: CASSSGQKNEKLFF.

This sequence joins TRBV5-5 and TRBJ2-7; 7 nucleotides agree with TRBD1. V was clipped by 0 bases and J by 2 bases; unmatched bases: 5. The germline gives CDR1 SGHKS, CDR2 YYEKEE (reference sequence). The CDR3 consists of 15 residues. CDR3 coding DNA: TGTGCCAGCAGCTTGGACAGGGGCCAAACCTACGAGCAGTACTTC. It encodes CASSLDRGQTYEQYF.

The J gene is TRBJ1-2, the V gene TRBV11-2; TRBD1 is a possible D gene (6 bases). The CDR3 length is 13 residues. Germline V gives CDR1 SGHAT, CDR2 FQNNGV. Trimming cost V 6 bases and J 4 bases, with 12 bases left between them. The CDR3 DNA reads as TGTGCCAGCAGTTCAGACAGGCTCTATGGCTACACCTTC. Encoded protein: CASSSDRLYGYTF.

The genes are TRBV30 and TRBJ1-2; D is unclear. V was trimmed by 0 bases and J by 4 bases, leaving 3 bases between them. Germline CDR1 and CDR2: GTSNPN and SVGIG (reference sequence). This CDR3 is 11 amino acids long. DNA for the CDR3: TGTGCCTGGAGTGTTGGCTATGGCTACACCTTC. Amino acid sequence: CAWSVGYGYTF.

Note on this clone: This sample includes further DNA sequences coding for the same CDR3. The V call is TRBV5-1, the J call TRBJ2-5; 7 positions agree with TRBD1. The germline V gene has CDR1 SGHRS and CDR2 YFSETQ. CDR3 length equals 14 residues. The junction had 4 bases not matched to a gene; V was cut back by 4 bases and J by 1 base. CDR3 amino acids: CASSPGTAQETQYF. In DNA, the CDR3 is TGCGCCAGCAGCCCAGGGACAGCCCAAGAGACCCAGTACTTC.

The chain employs TRBV4-1 and TRBJ2-5; perhaps TRBD1 as D (6 bases). The ends were cut back, 3 bases at V and 2 bases at J, with 7 bases in the middle. CDR1 is MGHRA and CDR2 is YSYEKL in the germline V gene. This CDR3 spans 13 amino acids. CDR3 residues: CASSQTGQETQYF. The CDR3 DNA reads as TGCGCCAGCAGCCAGACAGGTCAAGAGACCCAGTACTTC.

V gene TRBV5-1 combines with J gene TRBJ2-5; 11 bases map to TRBD2. From germline, CDR1 is SGHRS and CDR2 YFSETQ. Trimming removed 3 bases from V and 5 bases from J; junction bases left unmatched: 6. This CDR3 region has 15 residues. CDR3 DNA: TGCGCCAGCAGCTCCCATAGCGGGGGGGCCGAGACCCAGTACTTC. Its protein is CASSSHSGGAETQYF.

This clone occurred once. The CDR3 is CASSPGRQETQYF. CDR3 nucleotides: TGTGCCAGCAGCCCAGGGCGACAAGAGACCCAGTACTTC. The chain joins TRBV28 to TRBJ2-5; D is perhaps TRBD1 (5 bases). This CDR3 is 13 amino acids long. Germline values: CDR1 MDHEN, CDR2 SYDVKM. V was pared by 6 bases and J by 2 bases, with 10 bases between.

The chain combines TRBV3-1 (or the pseudogene TRBV3-2) with TRBJ1-2; D might be TRBD1 (5 bases). V lost 4 bases and J lost 4, with 22 bases in between. This CDR3 has 17 amino acids. Germline V gene lookup returns CDR1 LGHDT and CDR2 YNNKEL (reference sequence). The chain's CDR3 is CASSPAGGLVPTYGYTF. The CDR3 DNA follows: TGTGCCAGCAGCCCAGCCGGGGGACTGGTACCTACCTATGGCTACACCTTC.